This TCR beta chain came from a study of cytomegalovirus exposure and HLA in healthy donors. Notes on this clone: What it binds is not known.

60 Vbeta and 13 Jbeta primers were used in PCR. As originally analysed: Approximately 11 million of 65 million to 95 million unique TCR beta chains were shared, per a later count. The protocol was immunoSEQ multiplex PCR, while the TCRdb copy is restricted to in-frame clones and leaves out a portion. The DNA gave D and trimming, while V, J and clone size come from that table. This sample's table has around 58,000 clones. The CDR3 covers 17 residues. The J segment lost 1 base and the V segment lost 0 bases, leaving 5 bases of the junction unmatched. Germline CDR1 SGHRS, CDR2 YFSETQ. Whole-study findings and limits: A likely sequencing artifact accounted for one observed cluster of highly shared sequence variants.

Sequencing used PBMCs. The chain has TRBV5-1 and TRBJ2-7, with 12 bases that match TRBD2. This receptor was taken from a man aged 50 or older in good health and CMV-seropositive. DNA of the CDR3: TGCGCCAGCAGCTTGGCGACTAGCGGGAGCGTTTCCTACGAGCAGTACTTC. This sequence encodes CASSLATSGSVSYEQYF. The full variable domain, in which reference TRBV5-1 and TRBJ2-7 provide the parts outside the CDR3, is KAGVTQTPRYLIKTRGQQVTLSCSPISGHRSVSWYQQTPGQGLQFLFEYFSETQRNKGNFPGRFSGRQFSNSRSEMNVSTLELGDSALYLCASSLATSGSVSYEQYFGPGTRLTVT.